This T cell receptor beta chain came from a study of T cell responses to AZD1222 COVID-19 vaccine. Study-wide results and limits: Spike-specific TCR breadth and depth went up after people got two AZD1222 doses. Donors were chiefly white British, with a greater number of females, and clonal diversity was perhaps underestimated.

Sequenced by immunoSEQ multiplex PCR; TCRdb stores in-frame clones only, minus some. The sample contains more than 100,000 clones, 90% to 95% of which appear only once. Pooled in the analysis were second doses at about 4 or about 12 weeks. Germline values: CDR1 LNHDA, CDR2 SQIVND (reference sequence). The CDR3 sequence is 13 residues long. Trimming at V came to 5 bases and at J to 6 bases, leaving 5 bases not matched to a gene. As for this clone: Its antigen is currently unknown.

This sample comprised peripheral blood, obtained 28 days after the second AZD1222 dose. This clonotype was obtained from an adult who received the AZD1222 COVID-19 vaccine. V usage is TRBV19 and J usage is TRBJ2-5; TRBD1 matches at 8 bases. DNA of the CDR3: TGTGCCAGTAGTGTGACAGGGGAAAAGACCCAGTACTTC. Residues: CASSVTGEKTQYF.